This TCR beta chain was identified during a study of T cells in localized non-small cell lung cancer. Germline V gene lookup returns CDR1 LNHDA and CDR2 SQIVND (reference sequence). This CDR3 region has 14 residues. Trimming removed 2 bases at V and 8 bases at J, with 13 bases between. Broader study findings: Exceeding tumor, uninvolved adjacent lung had the highest T cell clonality. Detection in adjacent lung was observed for a median 57 of the top 100 tumor clones.

This table comes from immunoSEQ multiplex PCR, and its TCRdb copy is limited to in-frame clones, with some not included. The sample contains around 130,000 clones, more than 70% of which appear only once. This clone was counted a single time. Its antigen is as yet unknown. The TCR originated in an older female donor with stage I lung adenocarcinoma. The genes are TRBV19 and TRBJ2-1; no reliable D call. The material sequenced was peripheral blood, taken before any cancer treatment. CDR3 DNA sequence: TGTGCCAGTAGTATAACCCAGGACGGTTATGAGCAGTTCTTC. This codes for CASSITQDGYEQFF.